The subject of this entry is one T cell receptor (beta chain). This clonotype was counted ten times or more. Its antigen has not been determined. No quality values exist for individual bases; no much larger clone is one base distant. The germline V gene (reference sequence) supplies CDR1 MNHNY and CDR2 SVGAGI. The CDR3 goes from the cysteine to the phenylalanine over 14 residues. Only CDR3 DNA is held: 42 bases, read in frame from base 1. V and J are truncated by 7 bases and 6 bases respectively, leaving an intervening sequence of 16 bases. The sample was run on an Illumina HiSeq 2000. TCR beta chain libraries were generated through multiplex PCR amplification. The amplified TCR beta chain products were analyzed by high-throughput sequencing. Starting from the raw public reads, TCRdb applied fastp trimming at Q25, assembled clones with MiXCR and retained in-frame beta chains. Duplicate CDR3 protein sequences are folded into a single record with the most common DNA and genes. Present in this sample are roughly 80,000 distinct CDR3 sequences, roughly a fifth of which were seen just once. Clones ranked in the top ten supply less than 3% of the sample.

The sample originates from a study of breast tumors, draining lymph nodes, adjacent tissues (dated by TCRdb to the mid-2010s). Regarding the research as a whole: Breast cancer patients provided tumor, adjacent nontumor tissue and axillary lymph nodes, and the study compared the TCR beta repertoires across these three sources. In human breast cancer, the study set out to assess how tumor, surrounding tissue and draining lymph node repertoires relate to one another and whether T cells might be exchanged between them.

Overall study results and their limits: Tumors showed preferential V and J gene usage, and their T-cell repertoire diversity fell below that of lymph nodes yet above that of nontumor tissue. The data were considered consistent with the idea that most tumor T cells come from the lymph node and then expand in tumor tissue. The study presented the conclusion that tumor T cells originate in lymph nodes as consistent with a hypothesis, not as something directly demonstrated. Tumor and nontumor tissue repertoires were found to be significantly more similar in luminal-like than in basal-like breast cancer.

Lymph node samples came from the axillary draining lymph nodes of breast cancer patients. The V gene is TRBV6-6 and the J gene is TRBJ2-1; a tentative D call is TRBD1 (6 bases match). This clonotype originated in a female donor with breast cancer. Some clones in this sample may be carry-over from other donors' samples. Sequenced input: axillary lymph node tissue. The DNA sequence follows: TGTGCCAGCAAAAGGAGGACAGATGGCAATGAGCAGTTCTTC. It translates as CASKRRTDGNEQFF.